The next 20 T cell receptor beta chains were all read from a single sample in a study of T cells in Graves' hyperthyroidism and ophthalmopathy. RNA transcripts were the template for amplifying TCR beta CDR3 regions. With the HTBI primer set, the TCR CDR3 went through a first round of RT-PCR. TCRdb redid the calling of the multiplex PCR reads with MiXCR, one entry per CDR3 protein. The sample includes 300,000 to 400,000 distinct CDR3 sequences, around a fifth of them seen just once. The sequenced material came from blood. Source of these receptors: a woman between 45 and 60 years old with Graves' hyperthyroidism.

This clonotype has ten or more counts. The chain has TRBV7-3 and TRBJ2-7; TRBD1 matches 7 bases. Germline CDR1 reads SGHTA; CDR2 reads FQGTGA. The CDR3 runs 15 residues. The V and J ends lost 0 bases and 1 base, in that order; junction bases with no gene match: 3. CDR3 nucleotide sequence: TGTGCCAGCAGCTTAACGACAGGGCCATCCTACGAGCAGTACTTC. Its translation: CASSLTTGPSYEQYF.

The chain is built from TRBV24-1 and TRBJ1-2, with D uncertain. The CDR3 is made up of 12 amino acids. In germline, CDR1 is KGHDR, CDR2 SFDVKD. V was shortened by 2 bases and J by 5 bases, with 5 bases between the two germline ends. The CDR3 reads CATSDSEYGYTF. For the CDR3, the DNA is TGTGCCACCAGTGATTCGGAGTATGGCTACACCTTC.

This clonotype was counted many times. V usage is TRBV7-3 and J usage is TRBJ2-1, with a tentative D call TRBD2 (5 bases). V shed 4 bases and J shed 4 bases, with 11 bases lying between them. Germline V gives CDR1 SGHTA, CDR2 FQGTGA. The CDR3 contains 14 residues. The CDR3 protein is CASSSDSAYNEQFF. In DNA form, the CDR3 reads TGTGCCAGCAGCTCAGATAGCGCATACAATGAGCAGTTCTTC. The full variable domain, rest sourced from reference TRBV7-3 and TRBJ2-1, is GAGVSQTPSNKVTEKGKYVELRCDPISGHTALYWYRQSLGQGPEFLIYFQGTGAADDSGLPNDRFFAVRPEGSVSTLKIQRTERGDSAVYLCASSSDSAYNEQFFGPGTRLTVL.

This clonotype was detected many times. V is TRBV20-1 and J is TRBJ2-7; tentative D call: TRBD2 (6 bases). Germline CDR1 is DFQATT and CDR2 is SNEGSKA (reference sequence). The CDR3 loop spans 11 amino acids. Trimming removed 6 bases at V and 2 bases at J, with 8 bases between. The CDR3 DNA reads TGCAGTGCCTGGAGGGCCTACGAGCAGTACTTC. Encoded protein: CSAWRAYEQYF.

This clonotype was detected ten times or more. The chain uses TRBV20-1 and TRBJ2-5; 14 nucleotides line up with TRBD2. The V gene's germline CDR1 is DFQATT and CDR2 SNEGSKA (reference sequence). The CDR3 runs 15 residues. With 5 bases clipped from V and 4 bases from J, the junction kept 6 bases outside the gene matches. CDR3 protein: CSASLTSGRGETQYF. CDR3 nucleotide sequence: TGCAGTGCTTCCCTGACTAGCGGGAGGGGAGAGACCCAGTACTTC.

Many counts were recorded for this clonotype. The gene calls are TRBV2 and TRBJ2-2, with TRBD2 matching 11 bases. The CDR3 length is 15 residues. V lost 5 bases, J lost 3 bases, and 2 bases stayed unmatched. Germline V gene lookup returns CDR1 SNHLY and CDR2 FYNNEI. This chain's CDR3 is CASSTLAGDTGELFF. CDR3 nucleotide sequence: TGTGCCAGCAGTACACTAGCGGGGGACACCGGGGAGCTGTTTTTT.

Only a few counts were recorded for this clonotype. A read error may account for a junction end that differs from germline. The chain couples TRBV4-1 to TRBJ1-4, with D unclear. This CDR3 region has 19 residues. Germline V gives CDR1 MGHRA, CDR2 YSYEKL. CDR3 amino acids: CASSQDPEGMSATNGKLFF. Written as DNA, the CDR3 is TGCGCCAGCAGCCAAGATCCGGAGGGAATGAGCGCAACTAATGGAAAACTGTTTTTT.

This clonotype was seen at least ten times. The chain carries TRBV20-1 and TRBJ2-5, with D possibly TRBD2 on 7 matching bases. This CDR3 region has 14 residues. Germline-derived CDR1 and CDR2 are DFQATT and SNEGSKA (reference sequence). Trimming removed 2 bases at V and 4 bases at J, with 14 bases between. The CDR3 DNA is TGCAGTGCTAGAAGGGGGGGAGGGAGAGAGACCCAGTACTTC. It is translated as CSARRGGGRETQYF.

Only a few counts were recorded for this clonotype. The chain carries TRBV28 and TRBJ1-2; possibly TRBD1 for D (5 bases). The length of the CDR3 is 16 residues. From germline, CDR1 is MDHEN and CDR2 SYDVKM. Deletions cut 5 bases from V and 0 bases from J, with 16 bases between. CDR3 sequence (DNA): TGTGCCAGCAGTAATCCATCTGGGGGACCTAACTATGGCTACACCTTC. Its protein is CASSNPSGGPNYGYTF.

This clonotype was counted at least ten times. The chain carries TRBV20-1 and TRBJ1-1; D remains unclear. V lost 3 bases and J lost 5, with 16 bases in between. This CDR3 spans 14 amino acids. Germline values: CDR1 DFQATT, CDR2 SNEGSKA (reference sequence). The CDR3: CSASRPGPGTEAFF. The CDR3 region has the DNA TGCAGTGCTAGCCGGCCCGGGCCCGGGACTGAAGCTTTCTTT.

There are many counts of this clonotype. V usage is TRBV6-1 and J usage is TRBJ1-4; D possibly corresponds to TRBD1 (5 bases). The CDR3 has 15 amino acids. Trimming stripped 5 bases from V and 3 bases from J, with 13 bases between. Germline assignment: CDR1 MNHNS and CDR2 SASEGT. The CDR3, as DNA: TGTGCCAGCAGTACTAGGGGCTCGGCTAATGAAAAACTGTTTTTT. Encoded protein: CASSTRGSANEKLFF.

This clonotype has just a few counts. This may stem from a read error, because a much larger clone lies one nucleotide away. V is TRBV2 and J is TRBJ1-5, with TRBD1 as a possible D gene (5 bases). This CDR3 has 14 residues. Trimming took off 6 bases at V and 2 bases at J, with 11 bases between the two ends. The germline V gene has CDR1 SNHLY and CDR2 FYNNEI. Here the CDR3 reads CASSRVSGNQPQHF. CDR3 nucleotide sequence: TGTGCCAGCAGCAGGGTCAGCGGCAATCAGCCCCAGCATTTT.

This clonotype showed up just a few times. This chain connects TRBV7-9 to TRBJ1-1; D call uncertain. The CDR3 runs 14 residues. The V gene lost 5 bases and the J gene lost 3 bases, with 13 bases spanning the gap. CDR1 and CDR2 (germline): SEHNR, FQNEAQ (reference sequence). For the CDR3, the DNA is TGTGCCAGCAGCGCCCTCGAAACGGACACTGAAGCTTTCTTT. The encoded protein is CASSALETDTEAFF. Filled out from reference TRBV7-9 and TRBJ1-1, the complete variable domain reads DTGVSQNPRHKITKRGQNVTFRCDPISEHNRLYWYRQTLGQGPEFLTYFQNEAQLEKSRLLSDRFSAERPKGSFSTLEIQRTEQGDSAMYLCASSALETDTEAFFGQGTRLTVV.

This clonotype showed up many times. V is TRBV20-1 and J is TRBJ2-1; no firm D call. Germline V gene data show CDR1 as DFQATT and CDR2 as SNEGSKA (reference sequence). V shed 6 bases and J shed 4 bases, with 10 bases lying between them. The CDR3 covers 12 residues. CDR3 sequence (DNA): TGCAGTGCCGACCGAATATACAATGAGCAGTTCTTC. This encodes CSADRIYNEQFF.

Ten or more counts support this clonotype. The chain has TRBV12-3 or TRBV12-4 and TRBJ2-2; TRBD2 might be the D (6 bases). Deletions cut 6 bases from V and 5 bases from J, with 10 bases between. The length of the CDR3 is 13 residues. CDR3 bases: TGTGCCAGCAGGGCGGGACGGACCGGGGAGCTGTTTTTT. This encodes CASRAGRTGELFF.

This clonotype appeared many times. The gene calls are TRBV7-9 and TRBJ2-4; TRBD1 is a possible D gene (6 bases). CDR1 SEHNR and CDR2 FQNEAQ come from the germline V gene (reference sequence). This CDR3 region has 16 residues. V was clipped by 5 bases and J by 1 base, with 15 bases between them. The CDR3 here is CASSVQGRGAKNIQYF. DNA for the CDR3: TGTGCCAGCAGCGTCCAGGGGAGAGGGGCCAAAAACATTCAGTACTTC. Full variable domain (rest looked up from reference TRBV7-9 and TRBJ2-4): DTGVSQNPRHKITKRGQNVTFRCDPISEHNRLYWYRQTLGQGPEFLTYFQNEAQLEKSRLLSDRFSAERPKGSFSTLEIQRTEQGDSAMYLCASSVQGRGAKNIQYFGAGTRLSVL.

The chain uses TRBV7-3 and TRBJ2-5, with TRBD1 identical over 7 bases. The CDR3 covers 15 residues. In germline, CDR1 is SGHTA, CDR2 FQGTGA. After removal of 0 bases from V and 5 bases from J, the junction contained 6 bases not matched to a gene. The CDR3 protein is CASSLTGGEWETQYF. In nucleotides, the CDR3 is TGTGCCAGCAGCTTAACAGGGGGCGAGTGGGAGACCCAGTACTTC.

The V gene is TRBV9, the J gene TRBJ1-3; weak D call: TRBD1 (5 bases). CDR1 and CDR2 from the germline V gene are SGDLS and YYNGEE. Between the trimmed V and J ends, which lost 3 bases and 3 bases, there was a span of 13 bases. The CDR3 sequence is 15 residues long. CDR3 bases: TGTGCCAGCAGCGGGGGGGGGGTGAGTGGAAACACCATATATTTT. Residues: CASSGGGVSGNTIYF.

A remark on this clonotype: This may be a read error: a much more frequent sequence differs by one nucleotide. The rearrangement joins TRBV18 to TRBJ1-5; unclear D gene. The CDR3 extends over 15 amino acids. CDR1 is KGHSH and CDR2 is LQKENI in the germline V gene. V was clipped by 2 bases and J by 2 bases, with 10 bases between them. CDR3 in amino acids: CASSPNSSGNQPQHF. The CDR3 DNA reads as TGTGCCAGCTCACCAAACAGCAGCGGCAATCAGCCCCAGCATTTT.

The chain combines TRBV15 with TRBJ1-5; D unclear. CDR3 length: 14 residues. CDR1 LNHNV and CDR2 YYDKDF come from the germline V gene (reference sequence). With 5 bases removed from V and 2 bases from J, the gap between germline ends came to 10 bases. Here the CDR3 reads CATSLGRGNQPQHF. CDR3 nucleotides: TGTGCCACCAGCCTCGGGAGAGGCAATCAGCCCCAGCATTTT.